This T cell receptor (beta chain) was sequenced in a study of T cell clonotyping in hematopoietic cell transplantation. Whole-study context: Cytoreduction preceded collection of pretransplant recipient samples.

Measured with immunoSEQ multiplex PCR; TCRdb has only the in-frame clones, and not every one. The data contain 11,000 or so clones, 80% to 95% of them seen just once; the ten biggest clones take up about 13%. CDR1 SGHVS and CDR2 FQNEAQ come from the germline V gene. Trimming took off 8 bases at V and 0 bases at J, with 7 bases between the two ends. The CDR3 sequence is 12 residues long. Indicated time point: recipient sample about 28 days before transplant, after cytoreduction. The rearrangement links TRBV7-8 to TRBJ1-1; D is ambiguous. This sample comprised peripheral blood mononuclear cells, obtained before stem cell transplant. The origin of this receptor is a woman aged 40 to 49 with acute myeloid leukemia. Some clones in this sample may be carry-over from other donors' samples. CDR3: CASGHMNTEAFF. CDR3 nucleotides: TGTGCCAGCGGTCATATGAACACTGAAGCTTTCTTT.